This T cell receptor beta chain was identified in a study of identifying expanded T cells in peripheral blood. Findings and limits, study-wide: Roughly 1.2 clones differed between technical replicates, versus around 15 and 18 over time. Across healthy donors, higher total template counts meant significantly greater approximately 2-week count variance.

A word on this clone: Its antigen is still unknown.

No infections or other immune events were documented during collection. The CDR3 is 14 residues long. The V gene lost 1 base and the J gene lost 2 bases, with 6 bases spanning the gap. CDR1 and CDR2 from the germline V gene are SGHAT and FQNNGV. Assay: immunoSEQ multiplex PCR; the TCRdb copy retains only in-frame clones and omits some. The sample holds approximately 140,000 clones, 80% to 90% seen once. Sequencing was performed on blood. The J gene is TRBJ2-1, the V gene TRBV11-2, with no clear D. The clonotype was recovered from a person aged 18-69 years in good health. The CDR3 bases are TGTGCCAGCAGCTTAGGTGGGACCTACAATGAGCAGTTCTTC. Translation: CASSLGGTYNEQFF.